This note documents a single TCR beta chain sequence. Its antigen is unidentified. The data originate from a study of vaccination and CD4 T cells after COVID-19. Documented treatment: roughly 10-day PBMC culture with coronavirus spike peptide pools or control peptides (ViraFEST assay). Peptide-pool expansion of antigen-specific T cells preceded TCR sequencing in ViraFEST. With 8.5 to 10 ug/ml peptide pools and roughly 9.2 IU/ml IL-2, PBMCs were cultured at a few million per well. CD4+ T cells that had been cultured provided DNA sequenced with the Oncomine TCR Beta short-read assay. Via MiXCR, TCRdb re-called the PCR reads, giving one row per CDR3 protein. The sample shows 15,000 to 20,000 distinct CDR3 sequences, around 49% of them seen only once. Sequences were obtained from CD4+ T cells from blood, cultured in vitro. The clonotype was recovered from a human donor who had recovered from COVID-19.

The CDR3 sequence is CAIQQEGGGSPLHF. Here the CDR3 DNA reads TGTGCCATACAGCAAGAGGGTGGAGGTTCACCCCTCCACTTT. The chain carries TRBV10-3 and TRBJ1-6; D not certain. Germline CDR1 ENHRY, CDR2 SYGVKD. This CDR3 spans 14 amino acids. V shed 9 bases and J shed 9 bases, with 18 bases lying between them.